This record looks at one TCR beta chain sequence and its context. In TCRdb, the 5' RACE reads were re-called with MiXCR into one record per CDR3 protein. The sample consists of 1,800,000 or so distinct CDR3 sequences, roughly 35% of them appearing once. This specimen comes from a study of identical twins. Losses at the gene ends were 1 base for V and 3 bases for J; bases not matched to a gene: 7. The CDR3 sequence is 15 residues long. The V gene's germline CDR1 is DFQATT and CDR2 SNEGSKA (reference sequence). The chain combines TRBV20-1 with TRBJ2-7, with 9 bases aligning to TRBD1. This sequence was found in a newborn girl in good health. The material sequenced was cord blood. DNA of the CDR3: TGCAGTGCTAGAGGGTGGGACAGGGCCTACTACGAGCAGTACTTC. Translation: CSARGWDRAYYEQYF.